These T cell receptor beta chains were read from a single sample in a study of blood T cell repertoires in COVID-19. Clones were read by immunoSEQ multiplex PCR, and TCRdb kept only the in-frame ones, dropping some. The table shows approximately 170,000 clones, with roughly 80% occurring only once. The sequenced material came from PBMCs or T cells enriched from blood (not recorded which). These receptors originate from a woman aged 50 to 65 who had recovered from COVID-19. Each CDR3 is given with its conserved first and last residue. The D gene is left open where the match is weak. The listing skips clone size in some rows; elsewhere it reads once, few, many or a size class.

d_gene | j_gene | v_gene | abundance | CDR3nt | CDR3aa
NA | TRBJ1-2 | TRBV28 | NA | TGTGCCAGCAGTTCCAGAGGGGGGGGCGCCCCCCTCTTTAACTATGGCTACACCTTC | CASSSRGGGAPLFNYGYTF
TRBD2 | TRBJ2-4 | TRBV5-4 | NA | TGTGCCAGCAGCGCGAGCGGGGGCCCGGGAAACATTCAGTACTTC | CASSASGGPGNIQYF
NA | TRBJ2-1 | TRBV3-1/TRBV3-2 | NA | TGTGCCAGCAGCCTGCAGGGGGGCAATGAGCAGTTCTTC | CASSLQGGNEQFF
NA | TRBJ2-3 | TRBV5-1 | NA | TGCGCCAGCAGCTTGGGAGAGAGCACAGATACGCAGTATTTT | CASSLGESTDTQYF
NA | TRBJ2-2 | TRBV19 | NA | TGTGCCAGTAGTATCCCCAGGGGCGGGGAGCTGTTTTTT | CASSIPRGGELFF
TRBD1 | TRBJ1-5 | TRBV27 | once | TGTGCCAGCAGTGGGACAGGACGTAATCAGCCCCAGCATTTT | CASSGTGRNQPQHF
NA | TRBJ1-6 | TRBV19 | NA | TGTGCCAGTACCTACCTAGGGGCGAATTCACCCCTCCACTTT | CASTYLGANSPLHF
TRBD1 | TRBJ1-5 | TRBV4-3 | NA | TGCGCCAGCAGCCAAGAGGCAGGGGGCGGACAGCCCCAGCATTTT | CASSQEAGGGQPQHF
NA | TRBJ2-1 | TRBV28 | NA | TGTGCCAGCAGTATCCCATCCGGGGTTCTCAATGAGCAGTTCTTC | CASSIPSGVLNEQFF
NA | TRBJ2-7 | TRBV7-2 | NA | TGTGCCAGCAGCTTAGGCAGGGTGTACGAGCAGTACTTC | CASSLGRVYEQYF
NA | TRBJ2-3 | TRBV4-3 | NA | TGCGCCAGCAGCCAAGAAGGAGGGGGGGCCGGGGTGGATACGCAGTATTTT | CASSQEGGGAGVDTQYF
TRBD2 | TRBJ2-3 | TRBV14 | NA | TGTGCCAGCAGCCAAGTCGGGGGGGTAGATACGCAGTATTTT | CASSQVGGVDTQYF
NA | TRBJ1-6 | TRBV2 | NA | TGTGCCAGCAACAGCTTCTATAATTCACCCCTCCACTTT | CASNSFYNSPLHF
NA | TRBJ2-3 | TRBV3-1/TRBV3-2 | NA | TGTGCCAGCAGCCCGCTCACTGCCACAGATACGCAGTATTTT | CASSPLTATDTQYF
TRBD1 | TRBJ2-7 | TRBV18 | NA | TGTGCCAGCTCACTGAGCGCAACAGGGGCCCACGAGCAGTACTTC | CASSLSATGAHEQYF
NA | TRBJ2-1 | TRBV7-2 | NA | TGTGCCAGCAGCTTAATCGGGACTGTCTCCCACAATGAGCAGTTCTTC | CASSLIGTVSHNEQFF
NA | TRBJ1-5 | TRBV7-9 | NA | TGTGCCAGCAGCTCCATGGGAGAAACTAATCAGCCCCAGCATTTT | CASSSMGETNQPQHF
TRBD1 | TRBJ1-1 | TRBV5-1 | NA | TGCGCCAGCAGCTTGGGATTGGGAACAGGGGTCAACACTGAAGCTTTCTTT | CASSLGLGTGVNTEAFF
NA | TRBJ2-1 | TRBV7-9 | few | TGTGCCAGCAGCTCTTTAGCGGATAACTACAATGAGCAGTTCTTC | CASSSLADNYNEQFF
TRBD2 | TRBJ2-1 | TRBV5-1 | NA | TGCGCCAGCAGCCGAGCGGGAGGGATAAACAATGAGCAGTTCTTC | CASSRAGGINNEQFF
TRBD1 | TRBJ2-3 | TRBV24-1 | once | TGTGCCACCTCGGACAGGGTGGAATCCGATACGCAGTATTTT | CATSDRVESDTQYF
NA | TRBJ1-6 | TRBV9 | NA | TGTGCCAGCAGCGTAGGTGGCACTTCACCCCTCCACTTT | CASSVGGTSPLHF
TRBD2 | TRBJ2-7 | TRBV7-9 | few | TGTGCCAGCAGCTTAGCCGGGGGGTCCTACGGGGAGCAGTACTTC | CASSLAGGSYGEQYF
TRBD2 | TRBJ2-1 | TRBV5-1 | NA | TGCGCCAGCAGTAGCCACGGACTAGCGGGATTGAATGAGCAGTTCTTC | CASSSHGLAGLNEQFF
NA | TRBJ1-4 | TRBV2 | NA | TGTGCCAGCAATATGATCAGGGATGCAACTAATGAAAAACTGTTTTTT | CASNMIRDATNEKLFF
TRBD1 | TRBJ2-5 | TRBV25-1 | once | TGTGCCAGCAGTGAACCAGACAGGGAAGAGACCCAGTACTTC | CASSEPDREETQYF
NA | TRBJ2-7 | TRBV7-9 | few | TGTGCCAGCAGCCAGGACTATTTAGAGCAGTACTTC | CASSQDYLEQYF
NA | TRBJ1-1 | TRBV3-1/TRBV3-2 | NA | TGTGCCAGCAGCCTCGACTGGGGCGGGAACACTGAAGCTTTCTTT | CASSLDWGGNTEAFF
TRBD1 | TRBJ2-3 | TRBV7-2 | NA | TGTGCCAGCAGCTTAGTCGGGACAGGTGGCCCAGATACGCAGTATTTT | CASSLVGTGGPDTQYF
NA | TRBJ2-3 | TRBV7-9 | NA | TGTGCCAGCAGCTTGGGTCCCCGGACAGCTGATACGCAGTATTTT | CASSLGPRTADTQYF
TRBD1 | TRBJ1-4 | TRBV4-1 | NA | TGCGCCAGCAGCCAATTCGGGACAGGGGCGGGAAGGAAGAAACTGTTTTTT | CASSQFGTGAGRKKLFF
NA | TRBJ2-7 | TRBV6-2/TRBV6-3 | NA | TGTGCCAGCAGTTATACAGTTTTTGCCTACGAGCAGTACTTC | CASSYTVFAYEQYF
NA | TRBJ1-5 | TRBV18 | NA | TGTGCCAGCTCGGAGTCCAGGGGAATACAGCCCCAGCATTTT | CASSESRGIQPQHF
NA | TRBJ2-7 | TRBV7-2 | NA | TGTGCCAGCAGCTTATTCCGGAGTGACGAGCAGTACTTC | CASSLFRSDEQYF
TRBD1 | TRBJ2-2 | TRBV19 | NA | TGTGCCAGTAGGTTGGACAGGCACACCGGGGAGCTGTTTTTT | CASRLDRHTGELFF
TRBD1 | TRBJ2-2 | TRBV5-1 | NA | TGCGCCAGCAGCTTGGCGGGCGACAGGGCCGGGGAGCTGTTTTTT | CASSLAGDRAGELFF
NA | TRBJ2-1 | TRBV6-5 | few | TGTGCCAGCAGTTACTCGGAGTACGCAAATGAGCAGTTCTTC | CASSYSEYANEQFF
NA | TRBJ1-1 | TRBV6-5 | NA | TGTGCCAGCAGTCCAACATCAAACGTGAACACTGAAGCTTTCTTT | CASSPTSNVNTEAFF
TRBD2 | TRBJ2-5 | TRBV3-1/TRBV3-2 | NA | TGTGCCAGCAGCCAGTCAGGCACTAGCGGACTACAAGAGACCCAGTACTTC | CASSQSGTSGLQETQYF
NA | TRBJ1-1 | TRBV25-1 | NA | TGTGCCAGCAGTGAATATCCCTTGGAGAATATGAACACTGAAGCTTTCTTT | CASSEYPLENMNTEAFF
NA | TRBJ1-2 | TRBV7-2 | NA | TGTGCCAGCAGCTTAGGTACCGGTCGGGGCTACACCTTC | CASSLGTGRGYTF
NA | TRBJ1-3 | TRBV15 | NA | TGTGCCACCAGCAGAGATCGAGGACAGTTCTCTGGAAACACCATATATTTT | CATSRDRGQFSGNTIYF
TRBD2 | TRBJ2-7 | TRBV3-1/TRBV3-2 | NA | TGTGCCAGCAATAGCGGGGGGGCTACGCAGCAGTACTTC | CASNSGGATQQYF
NA | TRBJ1-5 | TRBV28 | NA | TGTGCCAGCAGTTTGGGGCTGAGCAATCAGCCCCAGCATTTT | CASSLGLSNQPQHF
NA | TRBJ2-5 | TRBV6-5 | NA | TGTGCCAGCAGTTCCTCATCAGGGACCCAGTACTTC | CASSSSSGTQYF
TRBD2 | TRBJ2-7 | TRBV25-1 | NA | TGTGCCAGCAGTGCTGGACTAGCGGGAAAGCAGTACTTC | CASSAGLAGKQYF
NA | TRBJ2-7 | TRBV13 | NA | TGTGCCAGCAGCTCTGTCGAGTTTAATACAGGGACCTCCTACGAGCAGTACTTC | CASSSVEFNTGTSYEQYF
NA | TRBJ1-4 | TRBV4-1 | NA | TGCGCCAGCAGCCAAGCACGGGGAAATGAAAAACTGTTTTTT | CASSQARGNEKLFF
NA | TRBJ2-7 | TRBV10-3 | NA | TGTGCCATCAGTGACGAGTACGAGCAGTACTTC | CAISDEYEQYF
TRBD2 | TRBJ2-5 | TRBV5-4 | once | TGTGCCAGCAGCTTGGATCAGGGAGGGCAAGAGACCCAGTACTTC | CASSLDQGGQETQYF
TRBD1 | TRBJ1-1 | TRBV7-2 | NA | TGTGCCAGCAGCGAGGGACAGGGAACTGAAGCTTTCTTT | CASSEGQGTEAFF